A selection of T cell receptor beta chains follows, all from one sample in a study of response to subunit inactivated influenza vaccine. From the RT-PCR reads, TCRdb called clonotypes with MiXCR, one entry per CDR3 protein. The sample yields approximately 530,000 distinct CDR3 sequences, 10% to 15% seen once. The specimen was PBMCs from blood, collected 45 days after vaccination. The receptors were gathered from a middle-aged man who received an inactivated influenza vaccine. The CDR3 runs from the conserved cysteine through the conserved F or W. D genes are given only for firm matches. Clone size is stated in some rows and not others, as once, few, many or a class when expanded.

CDR3 protein: CSAREGRYSGNTIYF
CDR3 DNA: TGCAGTGCTAGGGAGGGTCGGTACTCTGGAAACACCATATATTTT
V gene: TRBV20-1
D gene: -
J gene: TRBJ1-3
clone size: -

CDR3 protein: CASSLTGDTQYF
CDR3 DNA: TGTGCCAGCAGCTTAACGGGGGATACGCAGTATTTT
V gene: TRBV11-2
D gene: -
J gene: TRBJ2-3
clone size: many

CDR3 protein: CSVPIGETQYF
CDR3 DNA: TGCAGCGTTCCCATTGGTGAGACCCAGTACTTC
V gene: TRBV29-1
D gene: -
J gene: TRBJ2-5
clone size: many

CDR3 protein: CASLAGGGGFDEQFF
CDR3 DNA: TGTGCCTCCCTAGCGGGAGGGGGTGGATTCGATGAGCAGTTCTTC
V gene: TRBV30
D gene: TRBD2
J gene: TRBJ2-1
clone size: -

CDR3 protein: CASSLAGTENTEAFF
CDR3 DNA: TGTGCCAGCAGCCTCGCCGGGACAGAGAACACTGAAGCTTTCTTT
V gene: TRBV4-2
D gene: TRBD1
J gene: TRBJ1-1
clone size: many

CDR3 protein: CASSLIGGPSTDTQYF
CDR3 DNA: TGTGCCAGCAGCTTAATCGGGGGCCCGAGCACAGATACGCAGTATTTT
V gene: TRBV7-9
D gene: -
J gene: TRBJ2-3
clone size: -

CDR3 protein: CSVAVPTDTQYF
CDR3 DNA: TGCAGTGTTGCCGTCCCAACAGATACGCAGTATTTT
V gene: TRBV20-1
D gene: -
J gene: TRBJ2-3
clone size: -

CDR3 protein: CASSYRRGNTGELFF
CDR3 DNA: TGTGCCAGCAGTTACCGGCGGGGGAACACCGGGGAGCTGTTTTTT
V gene: TRBV6-5
D gene: -
J gene: TRBJ2-2
clone size: -

CDR3 protein: CSARGPEGETQYF
CDR3 DNA: TGCAGTGCTCGAGGGCCAGAGGGAGAGACCCAGTACTTC
V gene: TRBV20-1
D gene: -
J gene: TRBJ2-5
clone size: few

CDR3 protein: CASSQTRTGYRAQYF
CDR3 DNA: TGCGCCAGCAGCCAAACCAGGACTGGATATCGGGCCCAGTACTTC
V gene: TRBV4-3
D gene: -
J gene: TRBJ2-5
clone size: few

CDR3 protein: CASSLAGGAGVRDTQYF
CDR3 DNA: TGCGCCAGCAGCTTGGCCGGGGGTGCGGGAGTGAGGGATACGCAGTATTTT
V gene: TRBV5-1
D gene: TRBD2
J gene: TRBJ2-3
clone size: many

CDR3 protein: CSALLESAGSSYEQYF
CDR3 DNA: TGCAGTGCTCTTCTCGAGTCAGCGGGGTCCTCCTACGAGCAGTACTTC
V gene: TRBV20-1
D gene: TRBD2
J gene: TRBJ2-7
clone size: -

CDR3 protein: CASSLQRINTGELFF
CDR3 DNA: TGTGCCAGCAGTTTACAGCGGATCAACACCGGGGAGCTGTTTTTT
V gene: TRBV12-3/TRBV12-4
D gene: -
J gene: TRBJ2-2
clone size: -

CDR3 protein: CASSRWTGGGETQYF
CDR3 DNA: TGTGCCAGCAGCCGATGGACAGGGGGGGGAGAGACCCAGTACTTC
V gene: TRBV7-2
D gene: TRBD1
J gene: TRBJ2-5
clone size: few

CDR3 protein: CASSQDRRFSEQFF
CDR3 DNA: TGTGCCAGCAGCCAAGATCGGAGGTTCAGTGAGCAGTTCTTC
V gene: TRBV3-1
D gene: -
J gene: TRBJ2-1
clone size: few

CDR3 protein: CSVEKLRDSGSLYNEQFF
CDR3 DNA: TGCAGCGTTGAAAAGCTTCGGGATAGCGGGAGTCTCTACAATGAGCAGTTCTTC
V gene: TRBV29-1
D gene: TRBD2
J gene: TRBJ2-1
clone size: -

CDR3 protein: CSAGRGAYEQYF
CDR3 DNA: TGCAGTGCTGGCAGGGGGGCCTACGAGCAGTACTTC
V gene: TRBV20-1
D gene: -
J gene: TRBJ2-7
clone size: -

CDR3 protein: CASSKGLAGGDNEQFF
CDR3 DNA: TGTGCCAGCAGCAAGGGACTAGCGGGAGGCGACAATGAGCAGTTCTTC
V gene: TRBV7-9
D gene: TRBD2
J gene: TRBJ2-1
clone size: many

CDR3 protein: CASALWAGVENEQFF
CDR3 DNA: TGTGCCAGCGCCCTATGGGCGGGAGTAGAGAATGAGCAGTTCTTC
V gene: TRBV12-3/TRBV12-4
D gene: TRBD2
J gene: TRBJ2-1
clone size: -

CDR3 protein: CSAREAGGRSEQYF
CDR3 DNA: TGCAGTGCTAGAGAAGCGGGGGGGCGTAGCGAGCAGTACTTC
V gene: TRBV20-1
D gene: TRBD2
J gene: TRBJ2-7
clone size: few

CDR3 protein: CASSRGQSDTQYF
CDR3 DNA: TGTGCCAGCAGCCGGGGACAGTCAGATACGCAGTATTTT
V gene: TRBV7-9
D gene: TRBD1
J gene: TRBJ2-3
clone size: few

CDR3 protein: CASSQQQGYEQYF
CDR3 DNA: TGTGCCAGCAGCCAACAACAGGGTTACGAGCAGTACTTC
V gene: TRBV7-9
D gene: -
J gene: TRBJ2-7
clone size: -

CDR3 protein: CSAIASYNEQFF
CDR3 DNA: TGCAGCGCCATAGCGTCCTACAATGAGCAGTTCTTC
V gene: TRBV29-1
D gene: -
J gene: TRBJ2-1
clone size: many

CDR3 protein: CASSVVPGGYEQYF
CDR3 DNA: TGTGCCAGCAGCGTAGTTCCGGGCGGCTACGAGCAGTACTTC
V gene: TRBV9
D gene: -
J gene: TRBJ2-7
clone size: few

CDR3 protein: CASSSPSPSYEQYF
CDR3 DNA: TGTGCCAGCAGTTCTCCCAGCCCCTCCTACGAGCAGTACTTC
V gene: TRBV6-2/TRBV6-3
D gene: -
J gene: TRBJ2-7
clone size: few

CDR3 protein: CSALVGQGNQPQHF
CDR3 DNA: TGCAGTGCTTTAGTGGGACAGGGAAATCAGCCCCAGCATTTT
V gene: TRBV20-1
D gene: TRBD1
J gene: TRBJ1-5
clone size: -

CDR3 protein: CSARAGTGTSETQYF
CDR3 DNA: TGCAGTGCTAGAGCCGGGACAGGGACGTCTGAGACCCAGTACTTC
V gene: TRBV20-1
D gene: TRBD1
J gene: TRBJ2-5
clone size: many

CDR3 protein: CSVPVGSSQYF
CDR3 DNA: TGCAGCGTCCCCGTCGGGTCCTCGCAGTATTTT
V gene: TRBV29-1
D gene: -
J gene: TRBJ2-3
clone size: many

CDR3 protein: CASSFGGGPGYTF
CDR3 DNA: TGTGCCAGCAGCTTCGGAGGAGGACCCGGCTACACCTTC
V gene: TRBV7-2
D gene: -
J gene: TRBJ1-2
clone size: many

CDR3 protein: CSVSGEGFRAEAFF
CDR3 DNA: TGCAGCGTTTCCGGAGAGGGTTTCAGGGCCGAAGCTTTCTTT
V gene: TRBV29-1
D gene: -
J gene: TRBJ1-1
clone size: few

CDR3 protein: CASSESTITDPVQYF
CDR3 DNA: TGTGCCAGCAGTGAATCCACCATCACAGACCCCGTGCAGTACTTC
V gene: TRBV25-1
D gene: -
J gene: TRBJ2-7
clone size: -

CDR3 protein: CATSTNQGLYEQYF
CDR3 DNA: TGTGCCACCAGCACTAACCAGGGGTTGTACGAGCAGTACTTC
V gene: TRBV15
D gene: -
J gene: TRBJ2-7
clone size: few

CDR3 protein: CASSQEPFFSGRPRAHLAQYF
CDR3 DNA: TGCGCCAGCAGCCAAGAACCGTTTTTTAGCGGGAGGCCGAGAGCTCATTTGGCCCAGTACTTC
V gene: TRBV4-1
D gene: TRBD2
J gene: TRBJ2-5
clone size: -

CDR3 protein: CASSLDTSGGAPIYNEQFF
CDR3 DNA: TGCGCCAGCAGCTTGGATACTAGCGGGGGGGCACCGATCTACAATGAGCAGTTCTTC
V gene: TRBV5-1
D gene: TRBD2
J gene: TRBJ2-1
clone size: -

CDR3 protein: CASSYVLGGGYTF
CDR3 DNA: TGTGCCAGCAGTTACGTGCTCGGAGGGGGCTACACCTTC
V gene: TRBV6-2/TRBV6-3
D gene: -
J gene: TRBJ1-2
clone size: few

CDR3 protein: CASSFGGLAVNTGELFF
CDR3 DNA: TGTGCCAGCAGCTTCGGAGGACTAGCGGTGAACACCGGGGAGCTGTTTTTT
V gene: TRBV7-9
D gene: TRBD2
J gene: TRBJ2-2
clone size: -

CDR3 protein: CASSTRLAGGPHNEQFF
CDR3 DNA: TGTGCCAGCAGCACACGACTAGCGGGAGGGCCCCACAATGAGCAGTTCTTC
V gene: TRBV9
D gene: TRBD2
J gene: TRBJ2-1
clone size: few

CDR3 protein: CASSQEGLPKGIEQFF
CDR3 DNA: TGTGCCAGCAGCCAAGAGGGCCTTCCCAAGGGGATTGAGCAGTTCTTC
V gene: TRBV3-1
D gene: -
J gene: TRBJ2-1
clone size: -

CDR3 protein: CASSRQDNQPQHF
CDR3 DNA: TGTGCCAGTAGCCGACAGGATAATCAGCCCCAGCATTTT
V gene: TRBV19
D gene: -
J gene: TRBJ1-5
clone size: -

CDR3 protein: CSASREGDTEAFF
CDR3 DNA: TGCAGTGCTAGTCGGGAAGGGGACACTGAAGCTTTCTTT
V gene: TRBV20-1
D gene: -
J gene: TRBJ1-1
clone size: many

CDR3 protein: CSVGLVNEQFF
CDR3 DNA: TGCAGTGTGGGTTTGGTCAATGAGCAGTTCTTC
V gene: TRBV20-1
D gene: -
J gene: TRBJ2-1
clone size: few

CDR3 protein: CSVTERSYEQYF
CDR3 DNA: TGCAGCGTGACGGAGAGGAGCTACGAGCAGTACTTC
V gene: TRBV29-1
D gene: -
J gene: TRBJ2-7
clone size: many

CDR3 protein: CASSRAGGGTNGAEAFF
CDR3 DNA: TGTGCCAGCAGTCGGGCCGGCGGAGGGACCAATGGGGCTGAAGCTTTCTTT
V gene: TRBV28
D gene: -
J gene: TRBJ1-1
clone size: few

CDR3 protein: CASSSQSGHTEAFF
CDR3 DNA: TGTGCCAGCAGCTCCCAGTCCGGGCACACTGAAGCTTTCTTT
V gene: TRBV7-8
D gene: -
J gene: TRBJ1-1
clone size: -